Below, 22 T cell receptor beta chains from the same sample are listed, as sequenced in a study of T cell repertoires in cytomegalovirus infection. TCRdb processed the reads anew with MiXCR; each CDR3 protein has one entry. Of 250,000 to 300,000 distinct CDR3 sequences listed, roughly 15% are singletons. The sample was PBMCs. The receptors shown here come from a human donor in good health (CMV status not recorded). Some clones in this sample may be carry-over from other donors' samples.

This clonotype was detected many times. The chain carries TRBV10-3 and TRBJ1-5; TRBD1 matches 8 bases. The V gene's germline CDR1 is ENHRY and CDR2 SYGVKD. Trimming at V came to 6 bases and at J to 4 bases, leaving 5 bases not matched to a gene. This CDR3 spans 14 amino acids. The CDR3 is CAISLDRGNQPQHF. The CDR3 DNA reads TGTGCCATCAGCCTCGACAGGGGAAATCAGCCCCAGCATTTT.

This clonotype was found a few times. The chain recombines TRBV28 with TRBJ2-5; no clear D. The CDR3 contains 11 residues. Germline V gene sequence: CDR1 MDHEN, CDR2 SYDVKM. V lost 7 bases and J lost 1, with 4 bases in between. The CDR3 region has the DNA TGTGCCAGCATTCTCCAAGAGACCCAGTACTTC. It is translated as CASILQETQYF.

This clonotype was counted only a few times. The chain couples TRBV2 to TRBJ2-1; TRBD1 is a possible D gene (6 bases). CDR1 and CDR2 from the germline V gene are SNHLY and FYNNEI. V was trimmed by 8 bases and J by 0 bases, leaving 29 bases between them. CDR3 length: 20 residues. The CDR3 sequence is CASGPQRTDSKINSYNEQFF. In DNA, the CDR3 is TGTGCCAGCGGCCCTCAGCGGACAGATTCAAAAATTAACTCCTACAATGAGCAGTTCTTC. Full variable domain (remainder filled in from reference TRBV2 and TRBJ2-1): EPEVTQTPSHQVTQMGQEVILRCVPISNHLYFYWYRQILGQKVEFLVSFYNNEISEKSEIFDDQFSVERPDGSNFTLKIRSTKLEDSAMYFCASGPQRTDSKINSYNEQFFGPGTRLTVL.

This clonotype was recorded a few times. This rearrangement joins TRBV20-1 to TRBJ2-1; D ambiguous. This CDR3 comprises 13 residues. Germline V lookup: CDR1 DFQATT, CDR2 SNEGSKA (reference sequence). V was shortened by 2 bases and J by 0 bases, with 5 bases between the two germline ends. The CDR3 bases are TGCAGTGCTAGATCCGACTCCTACAATGAGCAGTTCTTC. It specifies CSARSDSYNEQFF.

The chain carries TRBV5-4 and TRBJ2-1, with D perhaps matching TRBD1 (6 bases). Germline CDR1 is SGHNT and CDR2 is YYREEE (reference sequence). The CDR3 length is 14 residues. V was cut by 3 bases and J by 9 bases, with 16 bases left in between. The CDR3 nucleotides read TGTGCCAGCAGCTCTCGACAGGAAGTTACTGAGCAGTTCTTC. Its protein product is CASSSRQEVTEQFF.

This clonotype appeared a single time. The chain recombines TRBV2 with TRBJ2-7; D is unresolved. The CDR3 is 12 amino acids. CDR1 and CDR2 (germline): SNHLY, FYNNEI. V gave up 8 bases and J gave up 4 bases, with 12 bases separating them. The CDR3 DNA sequence: TGTGCCAGCCATGGTCAGATTTACGAGCAGTACTTC. It translates to CASHGQIYEQYF. Using reference TRBV2 and TRBJ2-7 for the parts outside the CDR3, the full variable domain is EPEVTQTPSHQVTQMGQEVILRCVPISNHLYFYWYRQILGQKVEFLVSFYNNEISEKSEIFDDQFSVERPDGSNFTLKIRSTKLEDSAMYFCASHGQIYEQYFGPGTRLTVT.

This clonotype was recorded many times. The chain employs TRBV11-2 and TRBJ2-7; 8 positions match TRBD1. The CDR3 has 15 residues. CDR1 is SGHAT and CDR2 is FQNNGV in the germline V gene. The trim removed 3 bases at V and 6 bases at J, leaving 10 bases unmatched. CDR3: CASSFGGTGFAEQYF. As DNA, the CDR3 is TGTGCCAGCAGCTTCGGAGGGACAGGTTTTGCCGAGCAGTACTTC. Based on the CDR3 plus reference TRBV11-2 and TRBJ2-7, the full variable domain is EAGVAQSPRYKIIEKRQSVAFWCNPISGHATLYWYQQILGQGPKLLIQFQNNGVVDDSQLPKDRFSAERLKGVDSTLKIQPAKLEDSAVYLCASSFGGTGFAEQYFGPGTRLTVT.

This rearrangement joins TRBV5-4 to TRBJ1-1; D gene unclear. The V end was cut by 4 bases, the J end by 0 bases, with 10 bases between. The CDR3 spans 14 residues. The germline CDR1 and CDR2 sequences are SGHNT and YYREEE (reference sequence). Here the CDR3 reads CASSPRNMNTEAFF. CDR3 coding DNA: TGTGCCAGCAGCCCAAGAAACATGAACACTGAAGCTTTCTTT.

This clonotype has a count of ten or more. J is TRBJ2-1 and V is TRBV6-2 or TRBV6-3, with a possible D match to TRBD2 (6 bases). The CDR3 consists of 15 residues. Trimming removed 8 bases at V and 7 bases at J, with 21 bases between. CDR1 and CDR2 from the germline V gene are MNHEY and SVGEGT. The CDR3 DNA sequence: TGTGCCAGCGGCGGGCTCCGGGAGAGGCAAAATGAGCAGTTCTTC. This encodes CASGGLRERQNEQFF.

About this clonotype: No conserved phenylalanine or tryptophan ends this CDR3, so it is likely a read error. The CDR3 reads CASSPPDSVNEQFS. CDR3 sequence (DNA): TGTGCCAGCAGCCCCCCCGACTCCGTAAATGAGCAGTTCTCC. J is TRBJ2-1 and V is TRBV7-2; no firm D call. The ends were cut back, 5 bases at V and 7 bases at J, with 15 bases in the middle. Germline V gene lookup returns CDR1 SGHTA and CDR2 FQGNSA. The CDR3 runs to 14 residues.

This clonotype showed up many times. The chain has TRBV7-2 and TRBJ2-3, with a possible D match to TRBD2 (5 bases). This CDR3 is 14 amino acids long. Germline loops: CDR1 SGHTA, CDR2 FQGNSA. Between the trimmed V and J ends, which lost 0 bases and 2 bases, there was a span of 6 bases. In nucleotides, the CDR3 is TGTGCCAGCAGCTTAGCGGGAGTCACAGATACGCAGTATTTT. Translated, it gives CASSLAGVTDTQYF.

There are a few counts of this clonotype. The chain combines TRBV7-2 with TRBJ2-4; the D is unclear. V lost 5 bases, J lost 5 bases, and 10 bases lay in between. Germline V CDR1 and CDR2: SGHTA, FQGNSA. The CDR3 has 13 residues. CDR3 in DNA: TGTGCCAGCAGCCCGGGCTTGGAAAACATTCAGTACTTC. Translated, it gives CASSPGLENIQYF.

In its sample, this clonotype was seen many times. The J gene is TRBJ2-3, the V gene TRBV15; maybe TRBD2 (6 bases). V dropped 3 bases and J dropped 0 bases, with 16 bases sitting between them. This CDR3 comprises 17 residues. In germline, CDR1 is LNHNV, CDR2 YYDKDF (reference sequence). The CDR3 DNA reads as TGTGCCACCAGCAGTCCCAATCGGGGAGGTAGCACAGATACGCAGTATTTT. Protein sequence: CATSSPNRGGSTDTQYF.

This clonotype was counted many times. The genes are TRBV7-9 and TRBJ2-2; D gene unclear. The CDR3 contains 14 residues. V shed 2 bases and J shed 6 bases, with 10 bases lying between them. CDR1 is SEHNR, CDR2 FQNEAQ, per germline (reference sequence). Written as DNA, the CDR3 is TGTGCCAGCAGCTTATCACAGATTTCCGGGGAGCTGTTTTTT. Amino acid sequence: CASSLSQISGELFF.

Points on this clonotype: One end of the junction fails to match germline, which may point to a read error. V and J are TRBV15 and TRBJ2-7; 10 bases map to TRBD2. Germline CDR1 reads LNHNV; CDR2 reads YYDKDF (reference sequence). This CDR3 has 16 residues. The CDR3 nucleotides read TGTGCCACCAGCAGAGCCCCTACTAGCGGGGTCTACGCGCAGTACTTC. Protein sequence: CATSRAPTSGVYAQYF.

In regard to this clonotype: One junction end does not reproduce the germline sequence, and a read error may be involved. The CDR3 DNA is TGTGCCAGCAGCCAAGAGGGCCGCAAAAGATACGCGCAGTACTTC. Protein product: CASSQEGRKRYAQYF. The V and J genes are TRBV3-1 and TRBJ2-7; D remains ambiguous. Germline lookup yields CDR1 LGHDT and CDR2 YNNKEL (reference sequence). The CDR3 extends over 15 amino acids.

Comment on this clonotype: A read error may explain this, as a much larger clone is one base away. This chain joins TRBV2 and TRBJ2-7, with D hard to call. Germline V gene data show CDR1 as SNHLY and CDR2 as FYNNEI. The CDR3 spans 12 residues. V was trimmed by 3 bases and J by 0 bases, leaving 3 bases between them. CDR3 region: CASSDNSYEQYF. The DNA for the CDR3 is TGTGCCAGCAGTGACAACTCCTACGAGCAGTACTTC.

The chain links TRBV6-6 to TRBJ2-5; D gene uncertain. Germline V gene sequence: CDR1 MNHNY, CDR2 SVGAGI (reference sequence). Trimming removed 2 bases at V and 3 bases at J, with 19 bases between. This CDR3 is built from 17 residues. The CDR3 loop reads CASSYTRAEDAKETQYF. The CDR3 DNA sequence: TGTGCCAGCAGTTACACCCGAGCCGAGGACGCAAAAGAGACCCAGTACTTC.

This clonotype was recorded a few times. V gene TRBV5-1 combines with J gene TRBJ2-4; D gene ambiguous. The CDR3 is 15 amino acids. V lost 2 bases and J 0 bases, leaving 9 bases between the germline ends. CDR1 is SGHRS, CDR2 YFSETQ, per germline. Here the CDR3 reads CASSLGPIAKNIQYF. The CDR3 DNA reads as TGCGCCAGCAGCTTAGGTCCCATAGCCAAAAACATTCAGTACTTC.

This clonotype was picked up many times. V gene TRBV7-2 combines with J gene TRBJ1-1; possibly TRBD1 for D (5 bases). CDR1 and CDR2 from the germline V gene are SGHTA and FQGNSA. CDR3 length: 14 amino acids. V shed 5 bases and J shed 4 bases, with 14 bases lying between them. The CDR3 bases are TGTGCCAGCAGCCCGCGGGGGGAAAGCACTGAAGCTTTCTTT. It specifies CASSPRGESTEAFF.

This chain joins TRBV28 and TRBJ1-5, with 9 bases that match TRBD1. Trimming cost V 3 bases and J 6 bases; bases outside gene matches: 6. Looked up from germline, CDR1 is MDHEN and CDR2 is SYDVKM. The CDR3 is made up of 15 amino acids. This CDR3 is CASSFPGQGAQPQHF. CDR3 sequence (DNA): TGTGCCAGCAGTTTCCCGGGACAGGGAGCTCAGCCCCAGCATTTT.

CDR3 nucleotide sequence: TGCAGTGCTAGAGATTATAGGCAGACGCCCTACGAGCAGTACTTC. Amino acid sequence: CSARDYRQTPYEQYF. V and J are TRBV20-1 and TRBJ2-7; D unresolved. The CDR3 runs to 15 residues. Germline V lookup: CDR1 DFQATT, CDR2 SNEGSKA (reference sequence). The V end lost 0 bases, the J end lost 2 bases, and 14 bases lay between the germline ends.